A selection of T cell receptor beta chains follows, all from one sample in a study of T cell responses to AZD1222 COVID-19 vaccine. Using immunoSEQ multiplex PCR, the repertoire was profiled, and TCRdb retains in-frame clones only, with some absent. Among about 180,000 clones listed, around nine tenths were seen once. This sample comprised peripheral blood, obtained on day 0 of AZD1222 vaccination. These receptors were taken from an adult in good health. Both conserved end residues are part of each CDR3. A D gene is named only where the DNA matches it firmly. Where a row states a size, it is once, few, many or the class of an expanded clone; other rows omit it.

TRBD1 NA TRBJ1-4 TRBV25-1 TGTGCCAGCAGTGCCGGGACAGGGGGGAATGAAAAACTGTTTTTT CASSAGTGGNEKLFF
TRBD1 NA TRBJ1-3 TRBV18 TGTGCCAGCTCACCATGGACAGGCGAAGGTGGAAACACCATATATTTT CASSPWTGEGGNTIYF
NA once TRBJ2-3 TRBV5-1 TGCGCCAGCAGCTTGGCCCACACAGATACGCAGTATTTT CASSLAHTDTQYF
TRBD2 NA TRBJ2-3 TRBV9 TGTGCCAGCAGCCCCCCGGGACTAGCGGGCCTAAACACAGATACGCAGTATTTT CASSPPGLAGLNTDTQYF
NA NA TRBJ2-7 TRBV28 TGTGCCAGCAGTTTACTGGGGCTCGAGCAGTACTTC CASSLLGLEQYF
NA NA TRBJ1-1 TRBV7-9 TGTGCCAGCAGCGCGGGAGGAAAGGGCGAAGCTTTCTTT CASSAGGKGEAFF
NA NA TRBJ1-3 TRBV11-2 TGTGCCAGCAGCTTAATCATCGGGCGAAACGGAAACACCATATATTTT CASSLIIGRNGNTIYF
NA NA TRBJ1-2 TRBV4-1 TGCGCCAGCAGCCAAGAGGGGTATGGCTACACCTTC CASSQEGYGYTF
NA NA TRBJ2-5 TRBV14 TGTGCCAGCAGCTGGTCCCCCGGGACCCAGTACTTC CASSWSPGTQYF
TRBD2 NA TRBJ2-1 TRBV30 TGTGCCTGGAGTGATAGCGGGAGGAATGAGCAGTTCTTC CAWSDSGRNEQFF
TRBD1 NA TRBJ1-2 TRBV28 TGTGCCAGCAGTTCGAACTCGGGACAGCACTATGGCTACACCTTC CASSSNSGQHYGYTF
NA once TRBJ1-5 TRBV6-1 TGTGCCAGCAGTGAGGGCAGCAATCAGCCCCAGCATTTT CASSEGSNQPQHF
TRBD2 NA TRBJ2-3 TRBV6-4 TGTGCCAGCAGTGACGCGGGAGCCACAGATACGCAGTATTTT CASSDAGATDTQYF
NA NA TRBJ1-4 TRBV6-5 TGTGCCAGCAGAAACCGGGCCGCCACTAATGAAAAACTGTTTTTT CASRNRAATNEKLFF
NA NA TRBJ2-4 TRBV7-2 TGTGCCAGCAGCCCGGGGGACCTGGGCGCCAAAAACATTCAGTACTTC CASSPGDLGAKNIQYF
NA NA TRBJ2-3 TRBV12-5 TGTGCTAGTGGTTTGGTCGAGAGGGGCGGAGATACGCAGTATTTT CASGLVERGGDTQYF
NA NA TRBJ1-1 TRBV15 TGTGCCACCAGCAGGGAGGAGGGGAACACTGAAGCTTTCTTT CATSREEGNTEAFF
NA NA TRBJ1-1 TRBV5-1 TGCGCCAGCAGACTGACCTGGGAGAACACTGAAGCTTTCTTT CASRLTWENTEAFF
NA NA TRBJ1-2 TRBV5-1 TGCGCCAGCAGCTTGCAGGGTTCGGGTGGCTACACCTTC CASSLQGSGGYTF
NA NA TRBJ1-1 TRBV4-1 TGCGCCAGCAGCCAAGGGTGGACAGCTGAAGCTTTCTTT CASSQGWTAEAFF
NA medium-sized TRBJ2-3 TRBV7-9 TGTGCCAGCAGCTTAGTTCTCGCCCACACAGATACGCAGTATTTT CASSLVLAHTDTQYF
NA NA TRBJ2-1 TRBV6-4 TGTGCCAGCAGTGATAAGGGGGGACCCGAAACTATTGAGCAGTTCTTC CASSDKGGPETIEQFF
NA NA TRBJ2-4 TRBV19 TGTGCCAGTAGTAACCTCGTAAAGGAGGGGGCAAAGTACTTC CASSNLVKEGAKYF
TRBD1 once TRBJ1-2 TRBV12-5 TGTGCTAGTGCCGGACAGGAGTTTTTTTATGGCTACACCTTC CASAGQEFFYGYTF
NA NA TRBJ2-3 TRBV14 TGTGCCAGCAGCCAAGAATCAGGATCCCATGATACGCAGTATTTT CASSQESGSHDTQYF
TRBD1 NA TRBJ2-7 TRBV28 TGTGCCAGCAGTTTATACAGGGGGAGCTCCTACGAGCAGTACTTC CASSLYRGSSYEQYF
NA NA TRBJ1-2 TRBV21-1 TGTGCCAGCAGCAAAGATCCGGGAATTAAGTATGGCTACACCTTC CASSKDPGIKYGYTF
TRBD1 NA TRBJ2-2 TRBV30 TGTGCCTGGAGTAGGCAGGGGGCAACCGGGGAGCTGTTTTTT CAWSRQGATGELFF
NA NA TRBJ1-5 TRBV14 TGTGCCAGCAGCCAAGTTGGGGATCAGCAGGGAGGTCAGCCCCAGCATTTT CASSQVGDQQGGQPQHF
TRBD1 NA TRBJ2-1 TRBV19 TGTGCCAGTGGTGAAGGGACAGGGTACAATGAGCAGTTCTTC CASGEGTGYNEQFF
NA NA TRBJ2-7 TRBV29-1 TGCAGCGTTGAAAGAGAGGGACTGTACTTC CSVEREGLYF
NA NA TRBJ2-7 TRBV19 TGTGCCAGTAGTTTTTGGGCGGGATGGAGGAACGAGCAGTACTTC CASSFWAGWRNEQYF
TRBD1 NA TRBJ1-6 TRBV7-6 TGTGCCAGCAGCTCGACGACAGGGAATAATTCACCCCTCCACTTT CASSSTTGNNSPLHF
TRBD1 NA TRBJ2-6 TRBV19 TGTGCCAGTAGTCCCGGACAGGGGGTGCTCTCTGGGGCCAACGTCCTGACTTTC CASSPGQGVLSGANVLTF
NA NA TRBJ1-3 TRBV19 TGTGCCAGTAGTATAAGTGGGACCATCTCTGGAAACACCATATATTTT CASSISGTISGNTIYF
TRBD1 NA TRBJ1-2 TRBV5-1 TGCGCCAGCAGCAGACAGGGGGGAGACTATGGCTACACCTTC CASSRQGGDYGYTF
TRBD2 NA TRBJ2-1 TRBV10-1 TGCGCCAGCAGTGAATCGGGAACTAGCGCCAATGAGCAGTTCTTC CASSESGTSANEQFF
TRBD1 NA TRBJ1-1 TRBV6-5 TGTGCCAGCCGGGGGGCAGGGGGACGTTCCACTGAAGCTTTCTTT CASRGAGGRSTEAFF
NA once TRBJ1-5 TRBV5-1 TGCGCCAGCAGCTTGGACAGGCCCGATAATCAGCCCCAGCATTTT CASSLDRPDNQPQHF
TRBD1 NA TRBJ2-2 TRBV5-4 TGTGCCAGCAGCCCAAGTCCCGGGACAGGGCTGATTTTGGGGGAGCTGTTTTTT CASSPSPGTGLILGELFF
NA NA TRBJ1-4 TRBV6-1 TGTGCCAGCAGTGAAACCTACAGGGTACCCCCTTCTGCAACTAATGAAAAACTGTTTTTT CASSETYRVPPSATNEKLFF
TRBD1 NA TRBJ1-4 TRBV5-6 TGTGCCAGCAGCTTGGCCGGACAGGGGGTCAGTGAAAAACTGTTTTTT CASSLAGQGVSEKLFF
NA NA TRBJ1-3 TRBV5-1 TGCGCCAGCAGCAACCACATTCCGGGAAGCTCTGGAAACACCATATATTTT CASSNHIPGSSGNTIYF
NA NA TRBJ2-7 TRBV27 TGTGCCAGCAGTTCCAGGGCCCCCAAGGAGCAGTACTTC CASSSRAPKEQYF
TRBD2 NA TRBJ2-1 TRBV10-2 TGCGCCAGCAGTGAGGGCCATCTAGCGGGAGTCTACAATGAGCAGTTCTTC CASSEGHLAGVYNEQFF
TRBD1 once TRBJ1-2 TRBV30 TGTGCCTGGAGTGTAATGACAGGGATGAGCTACACCTTC CAWSVMTGMSYTF
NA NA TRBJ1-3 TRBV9 TGTGCCAGCAGCGTGGAGGGCGGAAATGGAAACACCATATATTTT CASSVEGGNGNTIYF